The clone carrying this T cell receptor beta chain was seen a handful of times. Described treatment: some 20 received Ad26.COV2.S at low or high dose, single or two shots; roughly five received placebo; per-sample allocation not given. Collection of the samples took place on day 63 after the first injection of vaccine or placebo. The protocol was immunoSEQ multiplex PCR, while the TCRdb copy is restricted to in-frame clones and leaves out a portion. This table holds 350,000 to 500,000 clones, around 87% found once. CDR3 length: 13 residues. The J segment lost 7 bases and the V segment lost 12 bases, leaving 5 bases of the junction unmatched. The germline V gene encodes CDR1 KGHDR and CDR2 SFDVKD. These data originate in a study of Ad26.COV2.S vaccination and SARS-CoV-2 variants.

This specimen consisted of peripheral blood, obtained in a trial of Ad26.COV2.S vaccine versus placebo. This rearrangement joins TRBV24-1 to TRBJ2-1; 13 bases align to TRBD2. The TCR sequence derives from a person aged 18 to 59 who received the Ad26.COV2.S COVID-19 vaccine or a placebo. The CDR3 nucleotides are TGTGCCTCAGGACTAGCGGGGGAAAATGAGCAGTTCTTC. It translates to CASGLAGENEQFF.